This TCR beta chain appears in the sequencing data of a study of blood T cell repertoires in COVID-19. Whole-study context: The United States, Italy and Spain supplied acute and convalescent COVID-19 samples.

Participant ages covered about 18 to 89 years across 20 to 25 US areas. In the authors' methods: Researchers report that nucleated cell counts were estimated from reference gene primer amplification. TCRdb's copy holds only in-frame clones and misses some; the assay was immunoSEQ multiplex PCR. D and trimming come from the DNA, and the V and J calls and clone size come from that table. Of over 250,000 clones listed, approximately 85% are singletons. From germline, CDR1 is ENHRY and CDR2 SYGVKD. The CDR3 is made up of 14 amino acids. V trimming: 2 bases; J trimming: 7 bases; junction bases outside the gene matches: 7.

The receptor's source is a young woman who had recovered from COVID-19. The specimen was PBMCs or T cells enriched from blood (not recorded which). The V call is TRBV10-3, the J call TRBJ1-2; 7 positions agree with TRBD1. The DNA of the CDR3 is TGTGCCATCAGTGAGATAGGGGGCAATGGTGGCTACACCTTC. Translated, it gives CAISEIGGNGGYTF.